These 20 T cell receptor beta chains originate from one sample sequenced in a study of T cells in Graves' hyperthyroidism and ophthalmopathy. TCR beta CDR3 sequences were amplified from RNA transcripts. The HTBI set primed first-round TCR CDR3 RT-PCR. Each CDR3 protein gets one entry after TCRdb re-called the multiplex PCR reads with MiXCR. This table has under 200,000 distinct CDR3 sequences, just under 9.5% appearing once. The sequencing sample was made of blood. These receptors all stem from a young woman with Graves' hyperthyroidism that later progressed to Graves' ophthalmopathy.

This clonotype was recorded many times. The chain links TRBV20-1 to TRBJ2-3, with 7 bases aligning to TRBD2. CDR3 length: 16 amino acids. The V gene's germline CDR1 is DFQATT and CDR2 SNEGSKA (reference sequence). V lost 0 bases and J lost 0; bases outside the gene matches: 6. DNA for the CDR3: TGCAGTGCTAGAGATTATGCGGGAGTGAGCACAGATACGCAGTATTTT. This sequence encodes CSARDYAGVSTDTQYF.

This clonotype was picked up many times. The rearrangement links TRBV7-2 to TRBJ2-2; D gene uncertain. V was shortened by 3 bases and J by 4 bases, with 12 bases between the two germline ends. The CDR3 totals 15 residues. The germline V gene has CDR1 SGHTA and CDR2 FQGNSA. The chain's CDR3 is CASSFRLTITGELFF. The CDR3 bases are TGTGCCAGCAGCTTCCGGTTGACGATCACCGGGGAGCTGTTTTTT.

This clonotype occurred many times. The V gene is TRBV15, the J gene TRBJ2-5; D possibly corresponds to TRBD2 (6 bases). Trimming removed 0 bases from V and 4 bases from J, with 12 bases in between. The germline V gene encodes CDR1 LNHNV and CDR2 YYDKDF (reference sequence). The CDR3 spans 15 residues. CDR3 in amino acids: CATSRDYVGLETQYF. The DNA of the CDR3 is TGTGCCACCAGCAGAGATTACGTGGGACTAGAGACCCAGTACTTC.

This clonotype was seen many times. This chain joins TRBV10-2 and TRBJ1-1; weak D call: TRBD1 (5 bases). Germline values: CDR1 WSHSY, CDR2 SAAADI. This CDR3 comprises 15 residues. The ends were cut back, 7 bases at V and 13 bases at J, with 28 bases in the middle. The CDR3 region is CASTEEGLKVVGGFF. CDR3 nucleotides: TGCGCCAGCACAGAAGAGGGGTTGAAGGTGGTAGGTGGTTTCTTT.

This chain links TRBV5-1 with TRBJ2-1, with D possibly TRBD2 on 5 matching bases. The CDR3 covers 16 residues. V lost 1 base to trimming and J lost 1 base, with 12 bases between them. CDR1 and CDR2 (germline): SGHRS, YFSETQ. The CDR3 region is CASSLLAQFSYNEQFF. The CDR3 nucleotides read TGCGCCAGCAGCTTGCTAGCCCAATTTTCCTACAATGAGCAGTTCTTC.

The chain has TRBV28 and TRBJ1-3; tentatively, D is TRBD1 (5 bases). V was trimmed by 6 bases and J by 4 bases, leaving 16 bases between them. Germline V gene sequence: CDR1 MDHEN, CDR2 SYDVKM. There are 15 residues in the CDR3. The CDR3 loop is CASSPGGGAGNTIYF. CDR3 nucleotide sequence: TGTGCCAGCAGCCCCGGGGGAGGGGCGGGAAACACCATATATTTT.

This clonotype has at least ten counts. The CDR3 spells CASYKRALAGGGNEQFF. CDR3 DNA sequence: TGCGCCAGCTATAAACGAGCACTAGCGGGGGGAGGAAATGAGCAGTTCTTC. The chain recombines TRBV10-2 with TRBJ2-1, with 12 positions matching TRBD2. V shed 8 bases and J 7 bases; nucleotides not matched to a gene: 15. The CDR3 length is 17 residues. Germline assignment: CDR1 WSHSY and CDR2 SAAADI.

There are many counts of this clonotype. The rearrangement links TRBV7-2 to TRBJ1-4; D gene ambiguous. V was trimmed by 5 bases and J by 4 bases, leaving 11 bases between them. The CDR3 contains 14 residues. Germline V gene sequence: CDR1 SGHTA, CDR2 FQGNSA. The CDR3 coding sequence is TGTGCCAGCAGCGAACACCCGATTAATGAAAAACTGTTTTTT. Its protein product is CASSEHPINEKLFF.

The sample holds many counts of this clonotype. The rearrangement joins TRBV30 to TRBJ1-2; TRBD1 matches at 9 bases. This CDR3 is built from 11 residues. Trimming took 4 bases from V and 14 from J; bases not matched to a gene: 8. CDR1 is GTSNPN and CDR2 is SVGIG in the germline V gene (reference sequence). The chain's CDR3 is CAWTQGAARTF. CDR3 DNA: TGTGCCTGGACACAGGGGGCGGCACGGACCTTC. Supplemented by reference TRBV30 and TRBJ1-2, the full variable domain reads SQTIHQWPATLVQPVGSPLSLECTVEGTSNPNLYWYRQAAGRGLQLLFYSVGIGQISSEVPQNLSASRPQDRQFILSSKKLLLSDSGFYLCAWTQGAARTFGSGTRLTVV.

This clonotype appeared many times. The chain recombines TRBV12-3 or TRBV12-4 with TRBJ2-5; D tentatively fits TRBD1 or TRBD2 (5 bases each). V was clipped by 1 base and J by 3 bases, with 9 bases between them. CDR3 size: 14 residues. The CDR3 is CASSLGGLKETQYF. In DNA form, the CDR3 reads TGTGCCAGCAGTTTAGGGGGGTTAAAAGAGACCCAGTACTTC.

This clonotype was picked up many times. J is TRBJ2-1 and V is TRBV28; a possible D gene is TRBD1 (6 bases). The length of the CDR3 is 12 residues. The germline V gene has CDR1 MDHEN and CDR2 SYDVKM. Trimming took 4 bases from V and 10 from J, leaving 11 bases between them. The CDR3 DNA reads TGTGCCAGCAGTTCACAGGGTTTCGAGCAGTTCTTC. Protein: CASSSQGFEQFF.

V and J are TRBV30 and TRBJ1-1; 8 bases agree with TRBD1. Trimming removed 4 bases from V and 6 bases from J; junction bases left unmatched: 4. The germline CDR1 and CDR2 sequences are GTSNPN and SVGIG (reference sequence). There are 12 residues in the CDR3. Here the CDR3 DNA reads TGTGCCTGGATAGGACAGGGCTCTGAAGCTTTCTTT. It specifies CAWIGQGSEAFF.

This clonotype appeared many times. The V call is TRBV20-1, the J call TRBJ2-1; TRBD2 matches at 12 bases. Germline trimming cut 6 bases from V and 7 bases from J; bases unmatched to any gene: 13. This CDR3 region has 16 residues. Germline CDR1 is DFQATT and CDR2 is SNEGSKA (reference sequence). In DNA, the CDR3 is TGCAGTGCCGGAGCGCCTAGCGGGAGGGCTTGGAATGAGCAGTTCTTC. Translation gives CSAGAPSGRAWNEQFF.

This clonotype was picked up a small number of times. This CDR3 reads CASSPSGTSGSRAYNEQFF. In DNA form, the CDR3 reads TGTGCCAGCAGCCCATCCGGGACTAGCGGGAGTAGGGCCTACAATGAGCAGTTCTTC. The chain combines TRBV7-6 with TRBJ2-1; the match to TRBD2 covers 14 bases. The CDR3 totals 19 residues. Trimming cost V 5 bases and J 2 bases; bases outside gene matches: 11. Germline CDR1 and CDR2: SGHVS and FNYEAQ. The full variable domain, in which reference TRBV7-6 and TRBJ2-1 provide the parts outside the CDR3, is GAGVSQSPRYKVTKRGQDVALRCDPISGHVSLYWYRQALGQGPEFLTYFNYEAQQDKSGLPNDRFSAERPEGSISTLTIQRTEQRDSAMYRCASSPSGTSGSRAYNEQFFGPGTRLTVL.

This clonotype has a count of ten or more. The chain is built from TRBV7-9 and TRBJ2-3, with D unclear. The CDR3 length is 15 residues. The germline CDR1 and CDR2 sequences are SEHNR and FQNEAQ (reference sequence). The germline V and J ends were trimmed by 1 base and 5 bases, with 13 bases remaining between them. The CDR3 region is CASSLVSRSGDTQYF. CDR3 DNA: TGTGCCAGCAGCTTAGTAAGCAGGTCGGGAGATACGCAGTATTTT.

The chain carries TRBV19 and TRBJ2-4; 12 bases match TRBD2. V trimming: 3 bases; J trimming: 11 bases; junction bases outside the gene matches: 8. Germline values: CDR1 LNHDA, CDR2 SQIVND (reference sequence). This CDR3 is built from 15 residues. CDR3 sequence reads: CASSISSGGAPVQYF. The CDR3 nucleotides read TGTGCCAGTAGTATCTCTAGCGGGGGGGCCCCCGTTCAGTACTTC.

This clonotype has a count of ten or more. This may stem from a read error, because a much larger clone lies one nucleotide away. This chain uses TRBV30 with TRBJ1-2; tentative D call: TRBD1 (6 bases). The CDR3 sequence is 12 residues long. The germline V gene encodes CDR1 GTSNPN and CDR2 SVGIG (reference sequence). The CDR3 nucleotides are TGTGCCTGGAGTAGGGGGTCCTATGACTACACCTTC. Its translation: CAWSRGSYDYTF.

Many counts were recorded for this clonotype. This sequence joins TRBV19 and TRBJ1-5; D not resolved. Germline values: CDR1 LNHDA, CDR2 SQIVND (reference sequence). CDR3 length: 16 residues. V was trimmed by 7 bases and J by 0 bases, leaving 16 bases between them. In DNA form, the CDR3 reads TGTGCCAGTACCCGAAGGACGGATTATAGCAATCAGCCCCAGCATTTT. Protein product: CASTRRTDYSNQPQHF.

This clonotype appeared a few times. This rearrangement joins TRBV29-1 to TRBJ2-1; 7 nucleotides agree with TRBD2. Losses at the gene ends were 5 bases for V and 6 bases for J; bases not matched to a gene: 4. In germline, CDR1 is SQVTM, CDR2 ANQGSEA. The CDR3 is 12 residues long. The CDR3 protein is CSVQAGVNEQFF. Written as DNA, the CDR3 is TGCAGCGTTCAGGCGGGGGTCAATGAGCAGTTCTTC.

The CDR3 loop is CASSWAGTRDTDTQYF. CDR3 sequence (DNA): TGTGCCAGCAGCTGGGCCGGGACTAGAGACACAGATACGCAGTATTTT. J is TRBJ2-3 and V is TRBV5-6, with TRBD2 identical over 8 bases. The CDR3 length is 16 residues. Trimming took 3 bases from V and 2 from J; bases not matched to a gene: 8. The germline CDR1 and CDR2 sequences are SGHDT and YYEEEE.